This TCR beta chain derives from a study of blood T cell repertoires in COVID-19. This CDR3 has 15 residues. The V and J ends lost 3 bases and 3 bases, in that order; junction bases with no gene match: 6. Looked up from germline, CDR1 is SGHRS and CDR2 is YFSETQ. The data were produced by immunoSEQ multiplex PCR, yet TCRdb's version contains in-frame clones alone and is incomplete. The sample comprises about half a million clones, around 85% of which are singletons, and approximately 3.4% rests with the top ten. The TCR originated in a human donor in a cohort sampled during active COVID-19. The sample taken for sequencing was peripheral blood. The V call is TRBV5-1, the J call TRBJ1-2; 9 nucleotides agree with TRBD1. CDR3 in DNA: TGCGCCAGCAGCTCCGTAGGGACAGGGTACTATGGCTACACCTTC. Translating it yields CASSSVGTGYYGYTF.